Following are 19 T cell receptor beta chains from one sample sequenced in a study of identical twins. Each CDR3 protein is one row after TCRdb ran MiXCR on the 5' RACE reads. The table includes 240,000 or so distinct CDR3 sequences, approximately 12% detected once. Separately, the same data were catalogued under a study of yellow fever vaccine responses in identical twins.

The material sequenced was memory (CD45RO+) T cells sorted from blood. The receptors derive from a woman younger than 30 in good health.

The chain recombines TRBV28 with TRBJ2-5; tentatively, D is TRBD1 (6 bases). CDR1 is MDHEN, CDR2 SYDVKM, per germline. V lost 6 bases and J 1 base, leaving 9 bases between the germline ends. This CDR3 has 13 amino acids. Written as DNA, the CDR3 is TGTGCCAGCAGGGGGACATTCCAAGAGACCCAGTACTTC. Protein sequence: CASRGTFQETQYF. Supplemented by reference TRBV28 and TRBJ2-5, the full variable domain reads DVKVTQSSRYLVKRTGEKVFLECVQDMDHENMFWYRQDPGLGLRLIYFSYDVKMKEKGDIPEGYSVSREKKERFSLILESASTNQTSMYLCASRGTFQETQYFGPGTRLLVL.

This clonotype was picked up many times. DNA of the CDR3: TGTGCCAGCAGCCAAGCCCTGACAGGGTTGATTGGCTACACCTTC. Its protein product is CASSQALTGLIGYTF. The chain joins TRBV14 to TRBJ1-2; 7 nucleotides align to TRBD1. The J segment lost 7 bases and the V segment lost 1 base, leaving 9 bases of the junction unmatched. The germline CDR1 and CDR2 sequences are SGHDN and FVKESK. The CDR3 is 15 residues long. Complete variable domain (other parts from reference TRBV14 and TRBJ1-2): EAGVTQFPSHSVIEKGQTVTLRCDPISGHDNLYWYRRVMGKEIKFLLHFVKESKQDESGMPNNRFLAERTGGTYSTLKVQPAELEDSGVYFCASSQALTGLIGYTFGSGTRLTVV.

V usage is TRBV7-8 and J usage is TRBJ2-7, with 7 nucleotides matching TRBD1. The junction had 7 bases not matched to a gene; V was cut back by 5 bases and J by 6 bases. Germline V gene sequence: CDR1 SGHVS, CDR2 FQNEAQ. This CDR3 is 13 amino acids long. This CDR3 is CASSPKTGIEQYF. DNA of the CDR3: TGTGCCAGCAGCCCTAAGACAGGGATCGAGCAGTACTTC.

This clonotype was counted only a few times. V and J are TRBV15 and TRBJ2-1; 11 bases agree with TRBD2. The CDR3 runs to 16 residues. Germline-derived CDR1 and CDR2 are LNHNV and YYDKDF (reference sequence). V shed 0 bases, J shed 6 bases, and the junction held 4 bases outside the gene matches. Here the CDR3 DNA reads TGTGCCACCAGCAGAGATCTTGGGACTAGCGGCAATGAGCAGTTCTTC. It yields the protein CATSRDLGTSGNEQFF.

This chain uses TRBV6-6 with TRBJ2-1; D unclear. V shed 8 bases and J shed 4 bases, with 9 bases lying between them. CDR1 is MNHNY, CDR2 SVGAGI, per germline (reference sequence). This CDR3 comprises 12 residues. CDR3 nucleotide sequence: TGTGCCAGCGGCTCCCAGTACAATGAGCAGTTCTTC. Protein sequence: CASGSQYNEQFF.

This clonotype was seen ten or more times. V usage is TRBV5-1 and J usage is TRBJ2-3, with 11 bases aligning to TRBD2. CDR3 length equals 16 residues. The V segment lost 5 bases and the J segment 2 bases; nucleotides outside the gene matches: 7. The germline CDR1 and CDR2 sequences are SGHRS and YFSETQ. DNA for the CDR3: TGCGCCAGCAGTCCCAGACTAGCGGGGTCCACAGATACGCAGTATTTT. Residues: CASSPRLAGSTDTQYF.

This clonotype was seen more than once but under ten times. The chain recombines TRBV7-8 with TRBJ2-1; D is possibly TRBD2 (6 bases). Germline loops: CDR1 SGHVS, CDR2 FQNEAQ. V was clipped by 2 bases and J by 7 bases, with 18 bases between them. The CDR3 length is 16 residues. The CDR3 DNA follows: TGTGCCAGCAGCTTAATCGGGCCGGGAGTGGGGAATGAGCAGTTCTTC. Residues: CASSLIGPGVGNEQFF.

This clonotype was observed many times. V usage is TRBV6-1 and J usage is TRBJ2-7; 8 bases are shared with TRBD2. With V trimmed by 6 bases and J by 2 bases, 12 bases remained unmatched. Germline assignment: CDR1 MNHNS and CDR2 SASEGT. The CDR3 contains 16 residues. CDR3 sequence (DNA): TGTGCCAGCAGGGGGCGGGGGGCTGTAGGGACCTACGAGCAGTACTTC. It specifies CASRGRGAVGTYEQYF.

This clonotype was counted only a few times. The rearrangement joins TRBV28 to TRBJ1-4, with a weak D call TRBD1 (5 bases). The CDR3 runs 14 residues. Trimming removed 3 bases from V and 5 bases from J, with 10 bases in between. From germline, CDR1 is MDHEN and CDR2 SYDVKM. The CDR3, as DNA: TGTGCCAGCAGTTTCTCGGGGCCGAATGAAAAACTGTTTTTT. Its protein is CASSFSGPNEKLFF.

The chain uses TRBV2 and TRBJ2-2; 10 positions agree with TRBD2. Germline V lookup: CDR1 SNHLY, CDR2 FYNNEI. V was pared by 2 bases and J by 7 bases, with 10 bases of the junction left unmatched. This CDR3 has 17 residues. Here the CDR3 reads CASSERSGGAFRGELFF. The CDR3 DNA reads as TGTGCCAGCAGTGAAAGGAGCGGGGGGGCGTTCCGCGGGGAGCTGTTTTTT.

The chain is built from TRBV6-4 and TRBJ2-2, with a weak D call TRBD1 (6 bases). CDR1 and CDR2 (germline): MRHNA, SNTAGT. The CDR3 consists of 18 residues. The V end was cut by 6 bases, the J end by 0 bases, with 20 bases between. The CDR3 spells CASSAEPTGFANTGELFF. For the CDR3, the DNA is TGTGCCAGCAGCGCCGAACCCACAGGGTTCGCGAACACCGGGGAGCTGTTTTTT.

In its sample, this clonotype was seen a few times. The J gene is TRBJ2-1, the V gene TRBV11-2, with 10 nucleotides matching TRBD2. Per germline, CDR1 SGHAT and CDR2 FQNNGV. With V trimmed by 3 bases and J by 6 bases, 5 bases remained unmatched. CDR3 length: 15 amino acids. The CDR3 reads CASSFERGGLNEQFF. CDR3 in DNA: TGTGCCAGCAGCTTCGAGCGGGGGGGCCTCAATGAGCAGTTCTTC.

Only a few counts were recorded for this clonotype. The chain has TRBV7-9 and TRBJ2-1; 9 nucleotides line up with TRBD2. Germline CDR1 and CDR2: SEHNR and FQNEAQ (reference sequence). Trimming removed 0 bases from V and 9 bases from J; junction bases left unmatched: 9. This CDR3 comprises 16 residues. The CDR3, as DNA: TGTGCCAGCAGCTTAGCGCCAAGCGGGAGGAAGGTTGAGCAGTTCTTC. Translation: CASSLAPSGRKVEQFF.

The chain's CDR3 is CASSLQGAKGKAFF. The CDR3 DNA sequence: TGTGCCAGCAGTCTACAGGGGGCGAAGGGTAAAGCTTTCTTT. The chain recombines TRBV28 with TRBJ1-1; TRBD1 matches at 9 bases. Germline V gives CDR1 MDHEN, CDR2 SYDVKM. The ends lost 5 bases at V and 9 bases at J; junction bases unmatched: 10. The CDR3 totals 14 residues.

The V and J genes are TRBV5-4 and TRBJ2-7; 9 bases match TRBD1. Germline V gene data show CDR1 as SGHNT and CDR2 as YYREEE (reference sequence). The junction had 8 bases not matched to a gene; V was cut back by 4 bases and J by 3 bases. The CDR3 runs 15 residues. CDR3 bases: TGTGCCAGCAGCAAGGGACAGGGATTTAACTACGAGCAGTACTTC. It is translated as CASSKGQGFNYEQYF.

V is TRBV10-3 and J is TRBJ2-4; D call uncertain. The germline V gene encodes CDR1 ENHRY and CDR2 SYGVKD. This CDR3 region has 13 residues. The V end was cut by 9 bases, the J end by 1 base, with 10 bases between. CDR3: CAICHYAKNIQYF. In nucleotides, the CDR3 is TGTGCCATTTGCCACTACGCCAAAAACATTCAGTACTTC.

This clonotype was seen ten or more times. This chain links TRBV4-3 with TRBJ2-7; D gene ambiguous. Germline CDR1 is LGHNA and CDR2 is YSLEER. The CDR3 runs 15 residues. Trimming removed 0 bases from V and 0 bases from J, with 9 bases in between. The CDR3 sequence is CASSQDTVNSYEQYF. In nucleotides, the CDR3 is TGCGCCAGCAGCCAAGACACAGTCAACTCCTACGAGCAGTACTTC.

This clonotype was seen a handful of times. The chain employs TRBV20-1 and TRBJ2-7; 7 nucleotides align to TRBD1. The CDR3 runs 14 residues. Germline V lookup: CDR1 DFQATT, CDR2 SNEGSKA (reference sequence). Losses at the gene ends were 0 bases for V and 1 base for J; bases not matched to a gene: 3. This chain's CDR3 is CSARDEQGSYEQYF. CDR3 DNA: TGCAGTGCTAGAGATGAACAGGGGTCCTACGAGCAGTACTTC.

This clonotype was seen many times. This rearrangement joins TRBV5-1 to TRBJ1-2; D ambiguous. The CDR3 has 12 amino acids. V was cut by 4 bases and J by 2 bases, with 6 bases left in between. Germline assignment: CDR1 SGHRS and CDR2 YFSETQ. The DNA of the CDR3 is TGCGCCAGCAGCAACACCAACTATGGCTACACCTTC. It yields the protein CASSNTNYGYTF.